This T cell receptor beta chain originates from a study of early T cells in non-severe SARS-CoV-2 infection. Unique molecular identifier tags were affixed to discrete cDNA molecules. MiXCR was run by TCRdb on the 5' RACE reads, yielding one entry per CDR3 protein. Of 25,000 to 30,000 distinct CDR3 sequences in the sample, about 6.6% were seen once. The sample holds many counts of this clonotype. Germline V lookup: CDR1 SGHTA, CDR2 FQGNSA. The CDR3 runs 16 residues. The junction had 3 bases not matched to a gene; V was cut back by 1 base and J by 0 bases. The sequencing used whole blood, collected at baseline. The chain couples TRBV7-2 to TRBJ2-1, with 7 bases matching TRBD2. The source is an adult who was a healthcare worker with PCR-confirmed SARS-CoV-2 infection or an uninfected control (not recorded which). Here the CDR3 reads CASSLVAGDSYNEQFF. The DNA of the CDR3 is TGTGCCAGCAGCTTAGTGGCGGGAGACTCCTACAATGAGCAGTTCTTC. The full variable domain, rest sourced from reference TRBV7-2 and TRBJ2-1, is GAGVSQSPSNKVTEKGKDVELRCDPISGHTALYWYRQSLGQGLEFLIYFQGNSAPDKSGLPSDRFSAERTGGSVSTLTIQRTQQEDSAVYLCASSLVAGDSYNEQFFGPGTRLTVL.